This T cell receptor (beta chain) was found in a study of shared clonotypes between healthy human individuals. V lost 10 bases, J lost 5 bases, and 11 bases stayed unmatched. CDR1 is MDHEN, CDR2 SYDVKM, per germline. The CDR3 runs 15 residues. Every donor, a Caucasian adult, lived in Nashville, Tennessee. Using 200 ng DNA, 30,000 to 35,000 T cell genomes, the sorted-subset replicate PCRs were run. Per the original methods: Filtering differed since immunoSEQ provided only junctions, with no quality scores. Produced via immunoSEQ multiplex PCR; TCRdb's table is partial and in-frame only. Clone size and V and J calls were adopted from that table, with D and trimming inferred from the DNA. The table includes about 2.4 million clones, 90% to 95% detected once.

V usage is TRBV28 and J usage is TRBJ1-5; the match to TRBD1 covers 10 bases. Sequencing input: naive CD4+ T cells from PBMCs. Sample subset: CD45RA+ positively selected. The TCR originated in a man younger than 35 in good health. Some clones in this sample may be carry-over from other donors' samples. Written as DNA, the CDR3 is TGTGCCACCCACGGGACAGGGGTCGGATATCAGCCCCAGCATTTT. Residues: CATHGTGVGYQPQHF.